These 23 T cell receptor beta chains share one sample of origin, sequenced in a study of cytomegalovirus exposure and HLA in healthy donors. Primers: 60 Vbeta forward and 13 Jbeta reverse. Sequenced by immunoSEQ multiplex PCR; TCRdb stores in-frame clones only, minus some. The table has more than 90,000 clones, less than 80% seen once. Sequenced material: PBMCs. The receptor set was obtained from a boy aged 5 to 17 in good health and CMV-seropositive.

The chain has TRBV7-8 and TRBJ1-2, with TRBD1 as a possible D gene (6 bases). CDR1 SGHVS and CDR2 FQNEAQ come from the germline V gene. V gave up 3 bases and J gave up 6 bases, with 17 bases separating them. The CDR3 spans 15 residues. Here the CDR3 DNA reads TGTGCCAGCAGCTTGCTACGGACAGCCTCAAATGGCTACACCTTC. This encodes CASSLLRTASNGYTF. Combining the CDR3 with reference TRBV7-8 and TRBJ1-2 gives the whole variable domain GAGVSQSPRYKVAKRGQDVALRCDPISGHVSLFWYQQALGQGPEFLTYFQNEAQLDKSGLPSDRFFAERPEGSVSTLKIQRTQQEDSAVYLCASSLLRTASNGYTFGSGTRLTVV.

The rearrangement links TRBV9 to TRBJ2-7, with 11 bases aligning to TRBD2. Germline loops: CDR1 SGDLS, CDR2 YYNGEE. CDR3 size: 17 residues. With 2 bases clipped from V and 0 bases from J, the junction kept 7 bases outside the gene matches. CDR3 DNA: TGTGCCAGCAGCGTCGGTAGCGGGGGGGGAAGCTCCTACGAGCAGTACTTC. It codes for CASSVGSGGGSSYEQYF.

The CDR3 DNA reads as TGTGCCAGCAGTTTGGGCCGTGAAACGGAATACGAGCAGTACTTC. Protein product: CASSLGRETEYEQYF. The chain links TRBV27 to TRBJ2-7; D remains unclear. This CDR3 region has 15 residues. Trimming took 3 bases from V and 4 from J, leaving 16 bases between them. The germline V gene has CDR1 MNHEY and CDR2 SMNVEV (reference sequence).

The CDR3 nucleotides read TGTGCCAGTAGTACACTAACTAGCGGATACAATGAGCAGTTCTTC. It specifies CASSTLTSGYNEQFF. This chain joins TRBV19 and TRBJ2-1, with TRBD2 matching 8 bases. CDR3 length: 15 amino acids. The junction had 6 bases not matched to a gene; V was cut back by 4 bases and J by 4 bases. The germline gives CDR1 LNHDA, CDR2 SQIVND (reference sequence).

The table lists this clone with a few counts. The CDR3 nucleotides read TGTGCCAGCAGTTACTCCGGGACAGGGGGAGGAGAAAAACTGTTTTTT. Its translation: CASSYSGTGGGEKLFF. The chain employs TRBV6-5 and TRBJ1-4, with TRBD1 matching over 11 bases. CDR1 and CDR2 (germline): MNHEY, SVGAGI. J lost 8 bases, V lost 0 bases, and 5 bases had no gene match. This CDR3 spans 16 amino acids.

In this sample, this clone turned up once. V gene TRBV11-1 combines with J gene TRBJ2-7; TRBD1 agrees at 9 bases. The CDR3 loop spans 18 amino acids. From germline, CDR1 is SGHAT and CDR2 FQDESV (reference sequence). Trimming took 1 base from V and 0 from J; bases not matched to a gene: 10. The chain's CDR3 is CASSLGRTDRGLSYEQYF. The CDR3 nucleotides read TGTGCCAGCAGCTTAGGGAGAACGGACAGGGGTCTCTCCTACGAGCAGTACTTC.

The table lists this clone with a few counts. CDR3 DNA sequence: TGCGCCAGCAGCCAAGATGGATCCGGGAGGGCCCCAGATACGCAGTATTTT. Translated, it gives CASSQDGSGRAPDTQYF. The genes are TRBV4-3 and TRBJ2-3; 8 positions match TRBD2. CDR3 length: 17 residues. With 0 bases clipped from V and 4 bases from J, the junction kept 9 bases outside the gene matches. Germline V gene data show CDR1 as LGHNA and CDR2 as YSLEER.

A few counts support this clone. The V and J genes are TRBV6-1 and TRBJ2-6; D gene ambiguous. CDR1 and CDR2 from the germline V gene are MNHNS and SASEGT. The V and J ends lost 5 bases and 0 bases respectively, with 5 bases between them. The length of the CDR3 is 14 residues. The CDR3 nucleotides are TGTGCCAGCAGTACACACTCTGGGGCCAACGTCCTGACTTTC. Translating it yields CASSTHSGANVLTF.

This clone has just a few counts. DNA of the CDR3: TGTGCCAGCACATTAAGACAGGGTTTGGGGGGCGAAAATGAAAAACTGTTTTTT. Translating gives CASTLRQGLGGENEKLFF. V gene TRBV7-8 combines with J gene TRBJ1-4; 7 nucleotides agree with TRBD1. The CDR3 length is 18 residues. The germline V gene encodes CDR1 SGHVS and CDR2 FQNEAQ. Trimming took 7 bases from V and 5 from J; bases not matched to a gene: 19. The entire variable domain, with the rest obtained from reference TRBV7-8 and TRBJ1-4, is as follows: GAGVSQSPRYKVAKRGQDVALRCDPISGHVSLFWYQQALGQGPEFLTYFQNEAQLDKSGLPSDRFFAERPEGSVSTLKIQRTQQEDSAVYLCASTLRQGLGGENEKLFFGSGTQLSVL.

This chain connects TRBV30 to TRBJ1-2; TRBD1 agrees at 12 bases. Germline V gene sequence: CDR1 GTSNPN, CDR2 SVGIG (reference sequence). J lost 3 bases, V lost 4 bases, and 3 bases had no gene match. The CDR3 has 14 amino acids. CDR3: CAWTGTGGYYGYTF. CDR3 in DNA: TGTGCCTGGACCGGGACAGGGGGCTACTATGGCTACACCTTC.

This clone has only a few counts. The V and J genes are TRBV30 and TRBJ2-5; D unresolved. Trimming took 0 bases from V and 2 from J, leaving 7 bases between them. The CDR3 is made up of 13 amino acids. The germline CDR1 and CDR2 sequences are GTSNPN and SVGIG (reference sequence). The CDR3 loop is CAWSVLRQETQYF. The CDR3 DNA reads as TGTGCCTGGAGTGTACTCAGGCAAGAGACCCAGTACTTC. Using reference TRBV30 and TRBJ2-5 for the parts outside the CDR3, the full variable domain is SQTIHQWPATLVQPVGSPLSLECTVEGTSNPNLYWYRQAAGRGLQLLFYSVGIGQISSEVPQNLSASRPQDRQFILSSKKLLLSDSGFYLCAWSVLRQETQYFGPGTRLLVL.

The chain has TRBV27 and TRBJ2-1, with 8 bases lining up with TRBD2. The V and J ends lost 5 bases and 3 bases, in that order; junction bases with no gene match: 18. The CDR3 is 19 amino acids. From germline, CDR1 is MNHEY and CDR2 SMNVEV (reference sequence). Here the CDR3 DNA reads TGTGCCAGCAGTCCCAAGGGAAGCGGGGGAGTCCTTTTCTACAATGAGCAGTTCTTC. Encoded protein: CASSPKGSGGVLFYNEQFF.

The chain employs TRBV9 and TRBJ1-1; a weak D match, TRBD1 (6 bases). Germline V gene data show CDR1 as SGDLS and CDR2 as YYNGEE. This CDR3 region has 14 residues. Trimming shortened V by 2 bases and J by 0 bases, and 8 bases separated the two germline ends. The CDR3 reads CASSVTGLNTEAFF. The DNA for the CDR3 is TGTGCCAGCAGCGTCACAGGGTTGAACACTGAAGCTTTCTTT. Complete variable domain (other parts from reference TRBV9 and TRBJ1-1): DSGVTQTPKHLITATGQRVTLRCSPRSGDLSVYWYQQSLDQGLQFLIQYYNGEERAKGNILERFSAQQFPDLHSELNLSSLELGDSALYFCASSVTGLNTEAFFGQGTRLTVV.

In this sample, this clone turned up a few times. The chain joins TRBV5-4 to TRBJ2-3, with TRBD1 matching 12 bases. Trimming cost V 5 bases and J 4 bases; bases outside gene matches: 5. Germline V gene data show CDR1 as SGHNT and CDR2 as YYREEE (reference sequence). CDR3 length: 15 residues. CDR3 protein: CASRGTGGLSDTQYF. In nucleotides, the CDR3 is TGTGCCAGCAGGGGGACAGGGGGCTTGTCAGATACGCAGTATTTT.

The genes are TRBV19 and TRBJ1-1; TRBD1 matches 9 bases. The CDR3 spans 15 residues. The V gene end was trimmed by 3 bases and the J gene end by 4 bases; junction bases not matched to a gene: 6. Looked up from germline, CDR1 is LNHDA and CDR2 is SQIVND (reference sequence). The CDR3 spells CASSMWTGAATEAFF. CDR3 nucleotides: TGTGCCAGTAGTATGTGGACAGGGGCGGCCACTGAAGCTTTCTTT.

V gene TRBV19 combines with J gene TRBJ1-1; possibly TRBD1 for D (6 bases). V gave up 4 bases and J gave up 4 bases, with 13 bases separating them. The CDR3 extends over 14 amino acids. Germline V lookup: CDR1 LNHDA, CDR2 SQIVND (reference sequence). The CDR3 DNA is TGTGCCAGTAGTAACAACAGGGCGAGCACTGAAGCTTTCTTT. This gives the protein CASSNNRASTEAFF.

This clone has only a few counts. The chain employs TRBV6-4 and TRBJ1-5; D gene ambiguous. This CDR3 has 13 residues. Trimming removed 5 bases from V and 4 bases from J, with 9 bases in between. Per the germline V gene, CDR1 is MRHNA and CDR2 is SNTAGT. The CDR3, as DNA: TGTGCCAGCAGTCAGGAACTTAATCAGCCCCAGCATTTT. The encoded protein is CASSQELNQPQHF.

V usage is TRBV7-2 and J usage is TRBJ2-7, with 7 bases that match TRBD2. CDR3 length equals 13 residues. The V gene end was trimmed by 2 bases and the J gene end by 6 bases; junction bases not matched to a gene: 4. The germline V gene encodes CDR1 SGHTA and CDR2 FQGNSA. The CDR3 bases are TGTGCCAGCAGCTTAAATACGGGGGGCGAGCAGTACTTC. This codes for CASSLNTGGEQYF.

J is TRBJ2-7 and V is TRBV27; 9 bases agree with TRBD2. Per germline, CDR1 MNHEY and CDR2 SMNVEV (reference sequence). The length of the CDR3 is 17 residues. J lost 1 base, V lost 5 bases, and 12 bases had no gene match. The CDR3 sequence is CASSPRIVAGVSYEQYF. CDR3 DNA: TGTGCCAGCAGTCCTCGTATCGTAGCGGGGGTGTCCTACGAGCAGTACTTC.

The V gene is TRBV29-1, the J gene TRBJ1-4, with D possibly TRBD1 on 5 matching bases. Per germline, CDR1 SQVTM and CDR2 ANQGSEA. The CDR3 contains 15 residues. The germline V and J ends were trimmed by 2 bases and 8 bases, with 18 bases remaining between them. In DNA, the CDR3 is TGCAGCGTTGAATGGGGGAGGGGTGAGGGCGAAAAACTGTTTTTT. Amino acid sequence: CSVEWGRGEGEKLFF.

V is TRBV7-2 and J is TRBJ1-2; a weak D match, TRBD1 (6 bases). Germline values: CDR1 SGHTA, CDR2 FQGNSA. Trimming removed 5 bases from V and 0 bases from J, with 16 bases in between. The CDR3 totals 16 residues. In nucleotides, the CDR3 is TGTGCCAGCAGCCCAAGGATGGCAGGGGCTAACTATGGCTACACCTTC. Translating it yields CASSPRMAGANYGYTF.

For the CDR3, the DNA is TGCGCCAGCAGCTTGGCGGGACAGATCTCTGGAAACACCATATATTTT. Its protein is CASSLAGQISGNTIYF. The chain joins TRBV5-1 to TRBJ1-3, with 7 bases fitting TRBD1. This CDR3 contains 16 residues. CDR1 and CDR2 from the germline V gene are SGHRS and YFSETQ. V trimming: 0 bases; J trimming: 0 bases; junction bases outside the gene matches: 3.

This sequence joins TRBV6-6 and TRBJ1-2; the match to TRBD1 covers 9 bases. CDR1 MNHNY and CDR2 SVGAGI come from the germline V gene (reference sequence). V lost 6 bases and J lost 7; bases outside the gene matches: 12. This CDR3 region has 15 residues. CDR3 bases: TGTGCCAGCAGCTACCGGGACAGGGAGACGGGTGGCTACACCTTC. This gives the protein CASSYRDRETGGYTF.